These 18 T cell receptor beta chains came from one sample sequenced in a study of blood T cell repertoires in COVID-19. Some clones are missing from TCRdb's copy, which holds only in-frame ones; the method was immunoSEQ multiplex PCR. The sample lists roughly 70,000 clones; around three quarters were seen once. What was sequenced was peripheral blood. These receptors were taken from a woman aged 70 to 79 with acute or convalescent COVID-19.

The chain recombines TRBV30 with TRBJ2-3; no clear D. Trimming stripped 0 bases from V and 6 bases from J, with 10 bases between. Germline CDR1 GTSNPN, CDR2 SVGIG (reference sequence). The CDR3 loop spans 13 amino acids. The CDR3 spells CAWSVRSRDTQYF. The CDR3, as DNA: TGTGCCTGGAGTGTACGGTCGAGGGATACGCAGTATTTT. Full variable domain (rest looked up from reference TRBV30 and TRBJ2-3): SQTIHQWPATLVQPVGSPLSLECTVEGTSNPNLYWYRQAAGRGLQLLFYSVGIGQISSEVPQNLSASRPQDRQFILSSKKLLLSDSGFYLCAWSVRSRDTQYFGPGTRLTVL.

This clone was observed once. This sequence joins TRBV4-2 and TRBJ2-5; 12 positions agree with TRBD2. Germline CDR1 is LGHNA and CDR2 is YNFKEQ. This CDR3 region has 15 residues. V was clipped by 3 bases and J by 4 bases; unmatched bases: 3. CDR3 residues: CASSHRLAGAETQYF. CDR3 nucleotide sequence: TGTGCCAGCAGCCACCGACTAGCGGGAGCAGAGACCCAGTACTTC.

CDR3 nucleotide sequence: TGTGCCAGCAGTTCCTTAGTCCGTCCCTACGAGCAGTACTTC. As protein: CASSSLVRPYEQYF. V gene TRBV28 combines with J gene TRBJ2-7; D uncertain. Between the trimmed V and J ends, which lost 4 bases and 2 bases, there was a span of 12 bases. This CDR3 is built from 14 residues. CDR1 and CDR2 from the germline V gene are MDHEN and SYDVKM.

This clone has a single count. The V call is TRBV3-1 (or the pseudogene TRBV3-2), the J call TRBJ1-6, with D unclear. Trimming stripped 2 bases from V and 4 bases from J, with 12 bases between. Germline V gene lookup returns CDR1 LGHDT and CDR2 YNNKEL (reference sequence). The length of the CDR3 is 16 residues. The CDR3 reads CASSQRLGRYNSPLHF. The DNA for the CDR3 is TGTGCCAGCAGCCAAAGGTTGGGCCGTTATAATTCACCCCTCCACTTT.

The chain joins TRBV9 to TRBJ1-3; weak D call: TRBD1 (5 bases). The V gene's germline CDR1 is SGDLS and CDR2 YYNGEE. The CDR3 runs 19 residues. Trimming stripped 4 bases from V and 2 bases from J, with 25 bases between. CDR3 loop: CASSPIRQRAQKTGNTIYF. CDR3 in DNA: TGTGCCAGCAGCCCCATACGACAGCGAGCTCAGAAAACTGGAAACACCATATATTTT.

This clone was seen a single time. The chain carries TRBV19 and TRBJ2-1; D perhaps matches TRBD1 (7 bases). V shed 4 bases and J shed 9 bases, with 13 bases lying between them. Germline V gene sequence: CDR1 LNHDA, CDR2 SQIVND (reference sequence). The CDR3 has 13 amino acids. For the CDR3, the DNA is TGTGCCAGTAGTACCAACAGGGGAGGTGAGCAGTTCTTC. Protein sequence: CASSTNRGGEQFF.

Only one count was recorded for this clone. The chain uses TRBV28 and TRBJ2-7, with D possibly matching TRBD2 (6 bases). This CDR3 spans 14 amino acids. The germline CDR1 and CDR2 sequences are MDHEN and SYDVKM. Trimming removed 8 bases from V and 0 bases from J, with 14 bases in between. CDR3 sequence (DNA): TGTGCCAGCTTGAGTGGGGGGATCTCCTACGAGCAGTACTTC. This translates into CASLSGGISYEQYF. The entire variable domain, with the rest obtained from reference TRBV28 and TRBJ2-7, is as follows: DVKVTQSSRYLVKRTGEKVFLECVQDMDHENMFWYRQDPGLGLRLIYFSYDVKMKEKGDIPEGYSVSREKKERFSLILESASTNQTSMYLCASLSGGISYEQYFGPGTRLTVT.

The rearrangement links TRBV24-1 to TRBJ1-2; 8 nucleotides line up with TRBD1. Looked up from germline, CDR1 is KGHDR and CDR2 is SFDVKD. This CDR3 is 14 amino acids long. Germline trimming cut 4 bases from V and 6 bases from J; bases unmatched to any gene: 6. DNA of the CDR3: TGTGCCACCAGTGAGGGGGACAGGCGGGATGGCTACACCTTC. Residues: CATSEGDRRDGYTF.

The chain employs TRBV5-4 and TRBJ2-3; D remains ambiguous. Germline CDR1 and CDR2: SGHNT and YYREEE (reference sequence). This CDR3 comprises 14 residues. V dropped 2 bases and J dropped 2 bases, with 9 bases sitting between them. The CDR3 region is CASSFARNTDTQYF. The CDR3 DNA sequence: TGTGCCAGCAGCTTTGCCAGAAACACAGATACGCAGTATTTT.

The chain is built from TRBV10-2 and TRBJ2-6; 11 nucleotides line up with TRBD1. The trim removed 7 bases at V and 0 bases at J, leaving 11 bases unmatched. The CDR3 has 19 amino acids. Germline V CDR1 and CDR2: WSHSY, SAAADI. CDR3 sequence: CASKDRGQVSGSGANVLTF. The CDR3 DNA follows: TGCGCCAGCAAGGACAGGGGGCAAGTTTCGGGCTCTGGGGCCAACGTCCTGACTTTC.

This chain links TRBV11-1 with TRBJ2-7; 7 nucleotides line up with TRBD1. Germline CDR1 reads SGHAT; CDR2 reads FQDESV (reference sequence). The V gene end was trimmed by 3 bases and the J gene end by 5 bases; junction bases not matched to a gene: 7. The CDR3 is 14 amino acids. The CDR3 DNA reads TGTGCCAGCAGCTTGGAACAGGGGACCCACGAGCAGTACTTC. Translated: CASSLEQGTHEQYF. Based on the CDR3 plus reference TRBV11-1 and TRBJ2-7, the full variable domain is EAEVAQSPRYKITEKSQAVAFWCDPISGHATLYWYRQILGQGPELLVQFQDESVVDDSQLPKDRFSAERLKGVDSTLKIQPAELGDSAMYLCASSLEQGTHEQYFGPGTRLTVT.

This clone was detected many times. This sequence joins TRBV4-1 and TRBJ1-5; D is unclear. The ends were cut back, 0 bases at V and 9 bases at J, with 9 bases in the middle. CDR1 MGHRA and CDR2 YSYEKL come from the germline V gene. This CDR3 is built from 13 residues. CDR3 protein: CASSQERLGPQHF. Written as DNA, the CDR3 is TGCGCCAGCAGCCAAGAGAGGTTAGGGCCCCAGCATTTT.

The chain joins TRBV6-5 to TRBJ1-2, with 7 bases matching TRBD1. The junction had 12 bases not matched to a gene; V was cut back by 6 bases and J by 8 bases. Germline V gene sequence: CDR1 MNHEY, CDR2 SVGAGI. This CDR3 region has 14 residues. The CDR3 here is CASSLGTAVRGYTF. CDR3 DNA: TGTGCCAGCAGCTTGGGGACAGCCGTTCGGGGCTACACCTTC.

This clone was seen a few times. This chain connects TRBV28 to TRBJ1-2; TRBD1 matches at 8 bases. The CDR3 is made up of 11 amino acids. V shed 5 bases, J shed 10 bases, and the junction held 3 bases outside the gene matches. Germline V gene sequence: CDR1 MDHEN, CDR2 SYDVKM. This chain's CDR3 is CASSMGQVYTF. CDR3 coding DNA: TGTGCCAGCAGTATGGGACAGGTCTACACCTTC.

The rearrangement uses TRBV3-1 (or the pseudogene TRBV3-2) and TRBJ1-2; 8 bases line up with TRBD1. This CDR3 region has 15 residues. The junction had 10 bases not matched to a gene; V was cut back by 6 bases and J by 4 bases. Germline-derived CDR1 and CDR2 are LGHDT and YNNKEL (reference sequence). CDR3 DNA sequence: TGTGCCAGCAGTAGGGACACAGGGGGGAGCTATGGCTACACCTTC. It codes for CASSRDTGGSYGYTF.

The rearrangement joins TRBV28 to TRBJ1-6; D remains unclear. This CDR3 has 14 residues. V lost 2 bases to trimming and J lost 6 bases, with 8 bases between them. In germline, CDR1 is MDHEN, CDR2 SYDVKM. The CDR3 coding sequence is TGTGCCAGCAGTTTAATGCAGGCTAATTCACCCCTCCACTTT. Translation: CASSLMQANSPLHF.

The gene calls are TRBV14 and TRBJ2-1; no definite D call. V lost 3 bases, J lost 0 bases, and 6 bases lay in between. Germline V gene sequence: CDR1 SGHDN, CDR2 FVKESK. The CDR3 runs 14 residues. CDR3 sequence (DNA): TGTGCCAGCAGCCAGCCCGGCTCCTACAATGAGCAGTTCTTC. Translation: CASSQPGSYNEQFF. Filled out from reference TRBV14 and TRBJ2-1, the complete variable domain reads EAGVTQFPSHSVIEKGQTVTLRCDPISGHDNLYWYRRVMGKEIKFLLHFVKESKQDESGMPNNRFLAERTGGTYSTLKVQPAELEDSGVYFCASSQPGSYNEQFFGPGTRLTVL.

This clone was counted a few times. V gene TRBV5-8 combines with J gene TRBJ2-7; tentative D call: TRBD2 (5 bases). V lost 9 bases, J lost 6 bases, and 13 bases lay in between. The CDR3 extends over 11 amino acids. Per germline, CDR1 SGHTS and CDR2 YDEGEE. The CDR3, as DNA: TGTGCCACCCGGTCACGGGGCGAGCAGTACTTC. This sequence encodes CATRSRGEQYF. Complete variable domain (other parts from reference TRBV5-8 and TRBJ2-7): EAGVTQSPTHLIKTRGQQATLRCSPISGHTSVYWYQQALGLGLQFLLWYDEGEERNRGNFPPRFSGRQFPNYSSELNVNALELEDSALYLCATRSRGEQYFGPGTRLTVT.